This TCR beta chain was sequenced in a study of T cell responses to AZD1222 COVID-19 vaccine. Study-level findings and limits: Without day 14 samples, only post-peak T cell repertoires were studied. Clonal diversity was possibly underestimated; the donors were predominantly white British and more often female. Along spike, vaccine-associated CD4 TCRs were found throughout, with dominance at 160-218 and 743-854.

The CDR3 spans 15 residues. Trimming cost V 3 bases and J 0 bases, with 9 bases left between them. CDR1 is LNHDA and CDR2 is SQIVND in the germline V gene (reference sequence). Second doses that came at about 4 or about 12 weeks were put together. For this clone: As yet, its antigen is unknown.

Using immunoSEQ multiplex PCR, the repertoire was profiled, and TCRdb retains in-frame clones only, with some absent. The table has 180,000 or so clones, just over 90% seen once. The receptor's source is an adult who received the AZD1222 COVID-19 vaccine. The specimen was peripheral blood, collected 28 days after the second AZD1222 dose. The rearrangement uses TRBV19 and TRBJ1-5; D is unclear. The CDR3 DNA reads TGTGCCAGTAGTATCGGAGGGATTAGCAATCAGCCCCAGCATTTT. Residues: CASSIGGISNQPQHF. Looking up the rest from reference TRBV19 and TRBJ1-5 gives the full variable domain: DGGITQSPKYLFRKEGQNVTLSCEQNLNHDAMYWYRQDPGQGLRLIYYSQIVNDFQKGDIAEGYSVSREKKESFPLTVTSAQKNPTAFYLCASSIGGISNQPQHFGDGTRLSIL.